These 21 T cell receptor beta chains were sequenced from one sample in a study of blood T cells in healthy people across ages. Next came a second PCR, run for roughly 6 to 11 cycles, which used a sample-barcoded 5' primer along with a J-beta primer mix. TCRdb processed the 5' RACE reads anew with MiXCR; each CDR3 protein has one entry. This table holds around 780,000 distinct CDR3 sequences, just over 55% found once. The sequenced material came from blood. Receptors were obtained from a man in his forties in good health.

This clonotype was observed a handful of times. V usage is TRBV12-3 or TRBV12-4 and J usage is TRBJ2-7; weak D call: TRBD1 (6 bases). The CDR3 runs to 13 residues. The V gene lost 4 bases and the J gene lost 6 bases, with 13 bases spanning the gap. The DNA for the CDR3 is TGTGCCAGCAGTTGGAAACAGGGATCCGAGCAGTACTTC. Encoded protein: CASSWKQGSEQYF.

The chain combines TRBV5-1 with TRBJ1-4; D remains unclear. CDR3 size: 18 residues. Germline CDR1 reads SGHRS; CDR2 reads YFSETQ. V lost 2 bases and J lost 0, with 17 bases in between. CDR3 sequence: CASSFGRDLLATNEKLFF. CDR3 nucleotide sequence: TGCGCCAGCAGCTTTGGACGGGATCTTCTTGCAACTAATGAAAAACTGTTTTTT.

The chain joins TRBV12-3 or TRBV12-4 to TRBJ1-2; 8 positions match TRBD1. This CDR3 has 12 amino acids. The junction had 3 bases not matched to a gene; V was cut back by 8 bases and J by 4 bases. This CDR3 reads CASGDRFYGYTF. CDR3 in DNA: TGTGCCAGCGGGGACAGGTTCTATGGCTACACCTTC.

The chain joins TRBV11-2 to TRBJ2-2; D uncertain. The CDR3 has 14 amino acids. V shed 1 base and J shed 5 bases, with 8 bases lying between them. Germline CDR1 reads SGHAT; CDR2 reads FQNNGV. CDR3 in amino acids: CASSLVVRTGELFF. In DNA form, the CDR3 reads TGTGCCAGCAGCTTAGTAGTGAGAACCGGGGAGCTGTTTTTT.

The J gene is TRBJ2-1, the V gene TRBV10-2; 10 positions match TRBD2. The germline CDR1 and CDR2 sequences are WSHSY and SAAADI. The CDR3 is 15 amino acids. J lost 5 bases, V lost 3 bases, and 4 bases had no gene match. The CDR3 loop is CASSDRAGGHNEQFF. The CDR3 DNA is TGCGCCAGCAGTGATAGAGCGGGAGGGCACAATGAGCAGTTCTTC.

The CDR3 region is CASGFGQSNIQYF. In nucleotides, the CDR3 is TGTGCTAGTGGTTTCGGGCAGTCGAACATTCAGTACTTC. The chain uses TRBV12-5 and TRBJ2-4, with unresolved D. V was pared by 3 bases and J by 7 bases, with 10 bases between. Per the germline V gene, CDR1 is LGHNT and CDR2 is FRNRAP. The CDR3 loop spans 13 amino acids.

The chain joins TRBV4-3 to TRBJ1-2; maybe TRBD1 (6 bases). CDR1 LGHNA and CDR2 YSLEER come from the germline V gene. V was pared by 5 bases and J by 0 bases, with 13 bases between. This CDR3 is built from 15 residues. CDR3 in DNA: TGCGCCAGCAGCAAATCCGGACAGCCTAACTATGGCTACACCTTC. Translation gives CASSKSGQPNYGYTF.

This chain uses TRBV25-1 with TRBJ2-1; D remains ambiguous. The CDR3 consists of 11 residues. CDR1 and CDR2 from the germline V gene are MGHDK and SYGVNS. V lost 6 bases, J lost 7 bases, and 7 bases lay in between. Here the CDR3 DNA reads TGTGCCAGCAGAATGGCTAATGAGCAGTTCTTC. This translates into CASRMANEQFF.

This clonotype occurred many times. The gene calls are TRBV2 and TRBJ2-5; D gene uncertain. There are 13 residues in the CDR3. Trimming took off 4 bases at V and 11 bases at J, with 17 bases between the two ends. Germline V CDR1 and CDR2: SNHLY, FYNNEI. The CDR3 loop is CASSVGYNNEQYF. The CDR3 DNA is TGTGCCAGCAGTGTCGGCTATAACAATGAGCAGTACTTC. Complete variable domain (other parts from reference TRBV2 and TRBJ2-5): EPEVTQTPSHQVTQMGQEVILRCVPISNHLYFYWYRQILGQKVEFLVSFYNNEISEKSEIFDDQFSVERPDGSNFTLKIRSTKLEDSAMYFCASSVGYNNEQYFGPGTRLLVL.

This chain connects TRBV6-6 to TRBJ2-1; TRBD2 aligns across 7 bases. The CDR3 sequence is 17 residues long. J was trimmed by 2 bases and V by 7 bases; bases with no gene match: 14. The germline gives CDR1 MNHNY, CDR2 SVGAGI (reference sequence). This chain's CDR3 is CASTGEAGVITYNEQFF. CDR3 in DNA: TGTGCCAGCACCGGGGAGGCGGGAGTTATTACCTACAATGAGCAGTTCTTC.

The V and J genes are TRBV19 and TRBJ2-1; TRBD2 aligns across 9 bases. The CDR3 runs to 14 residues. The V segment lost 7 bases and the J segment 10 bases; nucleotides outside the gene matches: 11. Germline-derived CDR1 and CDR2 are LNHDA and SQIVND (reference sequence). CDR3 nucleotide sequence: TGTGCCAGTAATCGGCGGGAGGGCCTTGGGGAGCAGTTCTTC. This translates into CASNRREGLGEQFF.

This clonotype was seen a handful of times. The chain uses TRBV7-2 and TRBJ2-3; the D gene could be TRBD1 or TRBD2 (5 bases each). The CDR3 is made up of 13 amino acids. Trimming took off 5 bases at V and 2 bases at J, with 8 bases between the two ends. Germline V gene lookup returns CDR1 SGHTA and CDR2 FQGNSA. This chain's CDR3 is CASSLGDTDTQYF. The CDR3 DNA reads as TGTGCCAGCAGCCTGGGGGACACAGATACGCAGTATTTT.

There are a few counts of this clonotype. A much larger clone differs from this one at a single base, so this may be a read error. The chain employs TRBV7-2 and TRBJ2-7; 7 bases are shared with TRBD2. The CDR3 runs to 14 residues. Germline CDR1 and CDR2: SGHTA and FQGNSA. The CDR3 nucleotides read TGTGCCAGCAGCGTAGCTTGGGGGGGTAGAGAGCAGTACTTC. Translated: CASSVAWGGREQYF.

Only a few counts were recorded for this clonotype. V usage is TRBV13 and J usage is TRBJ2-6, with D possibly TRBD2 on 5 matching bases. This CDR3 contains 15 residues. V shed 5 bases and J shed 0 bases, with 8 bases lying between them. CDR1 and CDR2 from the germline V gene are PRHDT and FYEKMQ (reference sequence). CDR3 coding DNA: TGTGCCAGCAGCCATGGGAGCTCTGGGGCCAACGTCCTGACTTTC. Amino acids: CASSHGSSGANVLTF.

This chain joins TRBV2 and TRBJ2-5; TRBD2 aligns across 8 bases. Trimming took 2 bases from V and 0 from J; bases not matched to a gene: 8. The V gene's germline CDR1 is SNHLY and CDR2 FYNNEI. The CDR3 has 17 residues. The CDR3 bases are TGTGCCAGCAGTGAATATCGGCTAGCGGGCGACCAAGAGACCCAGTACTTC. Translated: CASSEYRLAGDQETQYF.

In this sample, this clonotype turned up a few times. This chain connects TRBV27 to TRBJ2-3; 10 bases are a match to TRBD1. The junction had 11 bases not matched to a gene; V was cut back by 2 bases and J by 6 bases. Looked up from germline, CDR1 is MNHEY and CDR2 is SMNVEV (reference sequence). CDR3 length: 17 residues. The CDR3 spells CASSLHPTGGESDTQYF. Written as DNA, the CDR3 is TGTGCCAGCAGTTTACACCCGACAGGGGGCGAGTCGGATACGCAGTATTTT.

This clonotype came up a few times. The chain has TRBV5-1 and TRBJ2-1; D is perhaps TRBD1 (6 bases). Germline values: CDR1 SGHRS, CDR2 YFSETQ. This CDR3 spans 13 amino acids. With 0 bases removed from V and 9 bases from J, the gap between germline ends came to 10 bases. As DNA, the CDR3 is TGCGCCAGCAGCTTGGTTGGGGGCCCTGAGCAGTTCTTC. Translation gives CASSLVGGPEQFF.

This clonotype was observed a few times. V usage is TRBV7-2 and J usage is TRBJ2-4; D is undetermined. V lost 5 bases to trimming and J lost 7 bases, with 15 bases between them. The CDR3 runs 14 residues. The V gene's germline CDR1 is SGHTA and CDR2 FQGNSA. The CDR3 nucleotides read TGTGCCAGCAGCGAACGGTTCGATGGGAACATTCAGTACTTC. Translating it yields CASSERFDGNIQYF.

This clonotype was seen only a few times. Here the CDR3 reads CASSLASGVLETQYF. The CDR3 nucleotides are TGCGCCAGCAGCTTGGCTAGCGGGGTCTTGGAGACCCAGTACTTC. The chain joins TRBV5-1 to TRBJ2-5; 9 positions match TRBD2. The CDR3 length is 15 residues. With 0 bases clipped from V and 5 bases from J, the junction kept 5 bases outside the gene matches. Germline CDR1 SGHRS, CDR2 YFSETQ.

V gene TRBV15 combines with J gene TRBJ1-4; no reliable D call. Trimming cost V 11 bases and J 3 bases, with 10 bases left between them. The CDR3 spans 12 residues. CDR1 and CDR2 from the germline V gene are LNHNV and YYDKDF (reference sequence). CDR3 bases: TGTGCCTCCGAGGGCTCTAATGAAAAACTGTTTTTT. Translating it yields CASEGSNEKLFF.

This clonotype was picked up a small number of times. This chain links TRBV20-1 with TRBJ2-6; D assignment may be TRBD1 or TRBD2 (5 bases each). Germline CDR1 and CDR2: DFQATT and SNEGSKA (reference sequence). CDR3 size: 18 residues. Trimming removed 0 bases at V and 0 bases at J, with 15 bases between. The CDR3 DNA is TGCAGTGCTAGAGATAGGAGCTTGGGGGACTCTGGGGCCAACGTCCTGACTTTC. Its protein is CSARDRSLGDSGANVLTF.